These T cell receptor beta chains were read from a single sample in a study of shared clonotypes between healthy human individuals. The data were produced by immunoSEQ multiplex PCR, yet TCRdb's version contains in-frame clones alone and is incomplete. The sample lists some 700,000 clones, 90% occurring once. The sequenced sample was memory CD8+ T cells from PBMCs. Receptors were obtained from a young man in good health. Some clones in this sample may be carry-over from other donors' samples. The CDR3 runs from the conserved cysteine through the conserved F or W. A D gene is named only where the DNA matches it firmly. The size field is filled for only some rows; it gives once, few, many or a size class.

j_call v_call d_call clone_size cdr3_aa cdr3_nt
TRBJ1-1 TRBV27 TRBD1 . CASSPRGHLDTEAFF TGTGCCAGCAGTCCCAGGGGGCATTTGGACACTGAAGCTTTCTTT
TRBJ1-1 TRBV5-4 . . CAIPQLGRRGAGTEAFF TGTGCCATCCCCCAGCTTGGTCGTCGGGGCGCGGGGACTGAAGCTTTCTTT
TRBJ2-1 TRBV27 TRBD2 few CATSDLGGRQSNEQFF TGTGCCACCTCAGATTTGGGCGGGAGGCAATCCAATGAGCAGTTCTTC
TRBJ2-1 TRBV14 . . CASSLSGPYSYNEQFF TGTGCCAGCAGCCTAAGCGGGCCCTACTCCTACAATGAGCAGTTCTTC
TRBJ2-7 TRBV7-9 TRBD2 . CASSLFSGSHAYEQYF TGTGCCAGCAGCTTATTTAGCGGGAGCCACGCGTACGAGCAGTACTTC
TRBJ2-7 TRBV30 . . CAWSGLIGSYEQYF TGTGCCTGGAGTGGCCTGATAGGAAGCTACGAGCAGTACTTC
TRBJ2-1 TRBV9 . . CASSPGGDEQFF TGTGCCAGCAGCCCTGGAGGGGATGAGCAGTTCTTC
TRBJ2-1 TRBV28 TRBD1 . CASSLSGQGAAEQFF TGTGCCAGCAGTTTATCGGGACAGGGGGCGGCTGAGCAGTTCTTC
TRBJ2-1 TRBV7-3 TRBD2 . CASSLNALPGGRAGNEQFF TGTGCCAGCAGCTTAAATGCCCTCCCGGGCGGGAGGGCGGGCAATGAGCAGTTCTTC
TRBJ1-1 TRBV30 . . CARLFVGDTEAFF TGTGCCAGGCTCTTCGTGGGTGACACTGAAGCTTTCTTT
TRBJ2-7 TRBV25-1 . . CASSEAYEQYF TGTGCCAGCAGTGAGGCCTACGAGCAGTACTTC
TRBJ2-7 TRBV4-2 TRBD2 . CASSQATPGLAVYEQYF TGTGCCAGCAGCCAAGCCACTCCCGGACTAGCGGTCTACGAGCAGTACTTC
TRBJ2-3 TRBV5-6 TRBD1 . CASSLRDRVADTQYF TGTGCCAGCAGCTTGAGGGACAGGGTGGCAGATACGCAGTATTTT
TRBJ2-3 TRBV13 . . CASSYRTATDTQYF TGTGCCAGCAGCTACCGGACTGCCACAGATACGCAGTATTTT
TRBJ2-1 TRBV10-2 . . CASSLGSANEQFF TGCGCCAGCAGTCTTGGATCGGCCAATGAGCAGTTCTTC
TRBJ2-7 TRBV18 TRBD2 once CASSRGSRLAGIYEQYF TGTGCCAGCTCCCGGGGGTCTCGACTAGCGGGAATCTACGAGCAGTACTTC
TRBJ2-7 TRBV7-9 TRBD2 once CASSSLPRTSSYEQYF TGTGCCAGCAGCTCCCTCCCTCGGACTAGCAGCTACGAGCAGTACTTC
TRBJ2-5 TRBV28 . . CASSSGQYQETQYF TGTGCCAGCAGTTCCGGCCAGTACCAAGAGACCCAGTACTTC
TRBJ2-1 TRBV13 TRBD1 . CASSSWDRYEQFF TGTGCCAGCAGCAGCTGGGACAGATATGAGCAGTTCTTC
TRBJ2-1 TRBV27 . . CASTPGGSAAYNEQFF TGTGCCAGCACCCCTGGCGGGTCGGCCGCCTACAATGAGCAGTTCTTC
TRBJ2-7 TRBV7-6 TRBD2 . CASSLGTGGLAEFPYEQYF TGTGCCAGCAGCTTAGGGACAGGCGGACTAGCGGAATTCCCCTACGAGCAGTACTTC
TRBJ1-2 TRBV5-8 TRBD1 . CASSLGQANYGYTF TGTGCCAGCAGCTTAGGACAGGCTAACTATGGCTACACCTTC
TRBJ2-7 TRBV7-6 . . CASSSSTGGYEQYF TGTGCCAGCAGCTCCAGCACCGGAGGTTACGAGCAGTACTTC
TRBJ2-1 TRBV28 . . CASSLGPSSYNEQFF TGTGCCAGCAGTTTAGGTCCGAGCTCCTACAATGAGCAGTTCTTC
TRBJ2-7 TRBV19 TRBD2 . CASSTGTSYEQYF TGTGCCAGTAGTACCGGGACTAGCTACGAGCAGTACTTC
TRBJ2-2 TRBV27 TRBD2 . CASSLTRGLAATGELFF TGTGCCAGCAGTTTAACCCGGGGACTAGCGGCCACCGGGGAGCTGTTTTTT
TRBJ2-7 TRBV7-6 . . CASSLDRFSYEQYF TGTGCCAGCAGCTTAGACAGGTTCTCCTACGAGCAGTACTTC
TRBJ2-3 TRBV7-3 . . CASSPQGWEEGTQYF TGTGCCAGCAGCCCCCAGGGGTGGGAGGAAGGTACGCAGTATTTT
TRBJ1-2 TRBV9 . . CASSDYLGEINNYGYTF TGTGCCAGCAGCGACTACCTAGGGGAGATTAACAACTATGGCTACACCTTC
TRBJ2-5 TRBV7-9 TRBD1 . CASSLTGEVQRETQYF TGTGCCAGCAGCTTAACAGGGGAAGTTCAACGGGAGACCCAGTACTTC
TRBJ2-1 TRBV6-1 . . CASSEWGGAYNEQFF TGTGCCAGCAGTGAATGGGGCGGGGCCTACAATGAGCAGTTCTTC
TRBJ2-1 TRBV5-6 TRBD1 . CASSWGLGTGNHEQFF TGTGCCAGCAGCTGGGGGTTAGGGACAGGGAACCATGAGCAGTTCTTC
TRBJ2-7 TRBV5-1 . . CASSPSGSNFEQYF TGCGCCAGCAGCCCATCGGGGTCGAATTTCGAGCAGTACTTC
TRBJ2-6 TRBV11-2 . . CASSPGRTLGSGANVLTF TGTGCCAGCAGCCCCGGACGGACCCTTGGATCTGGGGCCAACGTCCTGACTTTC